This T cell receptor beta chain was recovered during a study of T cell changes during pregnancy in multiple sclerosis. Trimming cost V 4 bases and J 4 bases, with 16 bases left between them. This CDR3 contains 15 residues. Germline values: CDR1 SGHAT, CDR2 FQNNGV. Profiling relied on immunoSEQ multiplex PCR, and the TCRdb table lists in-frame clones only, not all of them. The sample lists around 100,000 clones, almost 95% seen once, with roughly 1% in the top ten. This sample comprised peripheral blood, obtained before pregnancy. The receptor's source is a female donor with multiple sclerosis, enrolled in a pregnancy study. V gene TRBV11-2 combines with J gene TRBJ2-5; possible D gene TRBD2, 5 bases. The CDR3 protein is CASSSAKGVRETQYF. DNA for the CDR3: TGTGCCAGCAGCTCAGCAAAGGGAGTGAGAGAGACCCAGTACTTC.